A single sample gave rise to the 5 T cell receptor beta chains below, sequenced in a study of blood T cell repertoires in COVID-19. The method was immunoSEQ multiplex PCR; TCRdb's version includes in-frame clones alone and lacks a portion of them. The sample shows about 210,000 clones, more than 80% of them seen only once. The source material was PBMCs or T cells enriched from blood (not recorded which). The receptors here all came from a man aged 40-55 years who had recovered from COVID-19.

The J gene is TRBJ1-5, the V gene TRBV10-2; maybe TRBD1 (5 bases). V was shortened by 4 bases and J by 6 bases, with 16 bases between the two germline ends. CDR1 WSHSY and CDR2 SAAADI come from the germline V gene. The CDR3 length is 15 residues. The CDR3 reads CASSGHETVIQPQHF. As DNA, the CDR3 is TGCGCCAGCAGTGGACATGAGACAGTAATTCAGCCCCAGCATTTT.

The rearrangement links TRBV5-1 to TRBJ2-5; 9 bases are a match to TRBD2. The germline CDR1 and CDR2 sequences are SGHRS and YFSETQ. The V gene end was trimmed by 0 bases and the J gene end by 1 base; junction bases not matched to a gene: 16. CDR3 length: 20 residues. The CDR3 protein is CASSLVGSGGLRSPQETQYF. CDR3 in DNA: TGCGCCAGCAGCTTGGTGGGTAGCGGGGGTTTAAGGAGCCCCCAAGAGACCCAGTACTTC.

This clone was counted a single time. V usage is TRBV5-6 and J usage is TRBJ2-7, with 9 bases that match TRBD1. J gave up 5 bases and V 3 bases, and 3 bases lay outside the gene matches. The CDR3 spans 13 residues. CDR1 and CDR2 from the germline V gene are SGHDT and YYEEEE. The CDR3 sequence: CASSWDRVHEQYF. The DNA of the CDR3 is TGTGCCAGCAGCTGGGACAGGGTCCACGAGCAGTACTTC. Filled out from reference TRBV5-6 and TRBJ2-7, the complete variable domain reads DAGVTQSPTHLIKTRGQQVTLRCSPKSGHDTVSWYQQALGQGPQFIFQYYEEEERQRGNFPDRFSGHQFPNYSSELNVNALLLGDSALYLCASSWDRVHEQYFGPGTRLTVT.

This clone was counted between two and nine times. The rearrangement links TRBV12-3 or TRBV12-4 to TRBJ1-2; tentatively, D is TRBD1 (6 bases). Trimming shortened V by 3 bases and J by 2 bases, and 7 bases separated the two germline ends. The CDR3 length is 13 residues. CDR3 sequence (DNA): TGTGCCAGCAGTTTCGGACAGAACTATGGCTACACCTTC. Protein sequence: CASSFGQNYGYTF.

V usage is TRBV30 and J usage is TRBJ2-7, with 12 positions matching TRBD1. With V trimmed by 3 bases and J by 7 bases, 10 bases remained unmatched. The germline gives CDR1 GTSNPN, CDR2 SVGIG (reference sequence). This CDR3 contains 15 residues. As DNA, the CDR3 is TGTGCCTGGAGGCCCGCGGGACAGGGGGCGCAAGAGCAGTACTTC. Translated: CAWRPAGQGAQEQYF.